Listed here is a single TCR beta chain. This clone is a singleton in its sample. There is no known antigen for this receptor. Base-call qualities are not available, and no considerably larger clone is one nucleotide away. Receptor amplification or capture employed the immunoSEQ multiplex PCR assay. Alongside multiparametric flow cytometry, deep sequencing of rearranged TCR beta loci was used to profile the T cell repertoires. The immuneACCESS repertoire file appears here via TCRdb, limited to in-frame rearrangements. These files lack a portion of the clones; in checked studies, under half of the deficit traces to unresolved V genes, and the cause of the others is not known. The sample table records about 19,000 clones; 80% to 95% of these occur just once. The biggest ten clones account for about 6% of the sample. The data derive from a study of lymphopenia after photon versus proton radiotherapy (dated by TCRdb to 2018 to 2020). In the study overall: The immunological effects of photon versus proton radiation therapy were compared in patients with gastrointestinal tumors who developed high-grade lymphopenia. The 20 patients in the cohort had gastrointestinal tumors, were treated with either photon or proton therapy, and subsequently developed lymphopenia. The goal of the study was to describe how the two radiation modalities differ in their effects on the immune system. Summary of the overall study and its limitations: During treatment, patients who received proton therapy stayed relatively stable, whereas patients who received photon therapy lost naive T cells and TCR diversity and gained effector/memory populations. Among patients across the cohort who died, overall survival time showed an inverse correlation with a larger post-nadir drop in TCR diversity. The survival association was assessed only in patients who died, and better survival with proton therapy was presented by the authors as a possibility rather than a demonstrated result. Once the lymphocyte count had reached its nadir, the repertoires of photon-treated patients showed oligoclonal expansion, particularly of CD8+ Temra cells, and this expansion drove the decline in diversity.

CDR1 and CDR2 were assigned from the germline V gene as LGHNA and YSLEER. V and J lose 1 base and 10 bases, and a span of 11 bases separates them. The CDR3 covers 13 residues, taking in both the cysteine and the phenylalanine. Of all the DNA, just the CDR3 is kept, 39 bases in frame from base 1. This sequence originates from a man between 60 and 75 years old with pancreatic cancer. The chain was built from TRBV4-3 and TRBJ2-1, with TRBD2 as a weak D call on 6 bases. The sequencing used peripheral blood, collected from a patient treated with photon-based radiotherapy. In nucleotides, the sequence is TGCGCCAGCAGCCAAGCAGTTGCGGGGGAGCAGTTCTTC. Its translation reads: CASSQAVAGEQFF.